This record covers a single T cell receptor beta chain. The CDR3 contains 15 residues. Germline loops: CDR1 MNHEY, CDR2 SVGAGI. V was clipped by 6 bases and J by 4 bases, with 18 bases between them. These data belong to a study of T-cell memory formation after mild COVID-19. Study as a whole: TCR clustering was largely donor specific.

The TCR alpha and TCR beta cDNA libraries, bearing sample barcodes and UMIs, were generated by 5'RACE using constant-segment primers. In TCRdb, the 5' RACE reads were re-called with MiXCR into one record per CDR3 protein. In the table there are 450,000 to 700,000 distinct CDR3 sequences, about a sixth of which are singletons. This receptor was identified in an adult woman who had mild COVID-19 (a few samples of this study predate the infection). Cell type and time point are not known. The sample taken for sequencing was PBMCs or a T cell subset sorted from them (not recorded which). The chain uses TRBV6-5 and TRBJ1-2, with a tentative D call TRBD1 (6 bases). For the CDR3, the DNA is TGTGCCAGCAGCTACCAGGGGCCGCCTCTCTATGGCTACACCTTC. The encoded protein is CASSYQGPPLYGYTF.